This T cell receptor beta chain came from a study of shared clonotypes between healthy human individuals (dated by TCRdb to 2018 to 2020). About the full investigation: A few men and a couple of women, aged 18 to 49 years, made up the cohort. To increase sequencing depth and limit assay-specific biases, different laboratories used diverse techniques to prepare libraries and sequence TCR repertoires. Each donor's leukapheresis produced roughly between about 0.8 and 10 billion PBMCs. The study deeply sequenced blood TCR repertoires of five healthy adults to estimate repertoire size and the extent of clonotype sharing between individuals. For each donor, three plates each were used for CD4 naive and CD4 memory, two plates were used for CD8 naive, and one plate was used for CD8 memory.

The CDR3 contains 18 residues, cysteine and phenylalanine counted. Only the CDR3 DNA is retained, 54 bases long and in frame from the first base. The germline V and J ends show losses of 2 bases and 4 bases respectively, and no gene match explains 10 bases of the junction. Per the germline V gene (reference sequence), SEHNR is the CDR1 and FQNEAQ is the CDR2. To note about this clone: The clone's antigen remains unknown. It has no much larger one-base neighbor in the sample; base qualities were not kept.

Results the study describes overall, beyond this receptor: Sampling was limited to blood, and TCR repertoires in tissue likely differ from TCR repertoires in blood. Based on pairwise subsampling, the degree of clonotype sharing among donors was expected to be affected by sequencing depth. Even with the large sequencing depth, rarefaction of the sorted-subset datasets indicated that sequencing was incomplete. Compared with non-shared clonotypes, clonotypes shared by all four sorted-subset donors had higher generation probabilities. Sharing across several donors was observed for about 5% of naive CD4, over 3% of naive CD8, roughly 2.4% of memory CD4, and roughly 0.43% of memory CD8 clonotypes. Because the study included a small number of donors, the genetic and exposure-history diversity represented was limited. Larger estimated clonotype richness was generally found for naive subsets than for memory subsets.

Using the deep immunoSEQ assay, multiplex PCR amplified TCR CDR3 regions from genomic DNA. Genomic DNA extracted from each cell subset was distributed evenly over all wells of several immunoSEQ 96-well plates, and each plate served as one replicate. Each replicate PCR for sorted subsets received around 0.2 ug genomic DNA, equal to about 30,000 T cell genomes. The purified libraries were quantified using a Qubit 3.0 fluorometer, sized with a Bioanalyzer 2100, and then quantified again using the KAPA Library Quantification kit. Every immunoSEQ 96-well plate was sequenced on a separate single-read 150-cycle Illumina NextSeq 550 flow cell. In the source study's methods: Because the immunoSEQ output included only junctional sequences and no quality scores, the filtering could not be the same as the filtering used for full-length reads. Sequences were annotated with PyIR, a Python wrapper for IgBLAST v1.9, using IMGT germline references to assign V/J genes and CDR3. Reads were removed for weak V/J assignments (E-value above 1e-6), missing CDR3, stop codons, out-of-frame junctions, or ambiguous translated residues. A V3J clonotype was defined by an identical inferred V gene, J gene, and CDR3 amino acid sequence. Percentage overlap between repertoires was computed as shared unique clonotypes divided by the size of the smaller repertoire. RTK rarefaction, the Chao1 estimator, and Recon v2.1 estimates of unobserved clonotypes were used to assess repertoire richness. OLGA was used to compute generation probabilities for all TCRbeta clonotypes that the gDNA method yielded from a few donors. TCRdb obtained this table from immuneACCESS and retained in-frame rearrangements with V and J assigned. These tables miss some clones; where compared with another copy, unresolved V genes account for less than half of the shortfall, and the remainder is unexplained. The V and J calls and clone size were taken over from that table, and D and trimming were inferred from the DNA. The sample includes roughly 2,300,000 clones, with around 90% observed a single time. The top ten constitute approximately 0.41% of the sample.

Healthy HIV-negative adults with no recently reported acute infections or vaccinations were included as donors. Every donor was a Caucasian adult living in Nashville, Tennessee, USA. CD4+ T cells were enriched by magnetic negative selection; naive cells were then positively selected on CD45RA, and the negative fraction formed the memory subset. Blood was collected by leukapheresis, and PBMCs were isolated by Ficoll-Histopaque density gradient centrifugation and then cryopreserved in liquid nitrogen vapor phase. Purity and quantity of every magnetically sorted T cell population were checked by analytical flow cytometry. From each sorted fraction, genomic DNA was isolated and quantified by UV absorbance on a Nanodrop 2000c.

The chain was built from TRBV7-9 and TRBJ2-2, with 10 bases aligning to TRBD2. Sequencing input: naive CD4+ T cells from PBMCs. The cell subset or site label corresponds to: CD45RA+ positively selected. This TCR came from a man younger than 35 in good health. Some clones in this sample may be carry-over from other donors' samples. The sequenced DNA: TGTGCCAGCAGCTTACGGGGCGGGACTAGCGATCGCACCGGGGAGCTGTTTTTT. This yields the protein CASSLRGGTSDRTGELFF.